This T cell receptor beta chain was found in a study of cytomegalovirus exposure and HLA in healthy donors. Notes on this clone: The antigen is not known.

V shed 5 bases, J shed 0 bases, and the junction held 5 bases outside the gene matches. The CDR3 is 15 amino acids. The germline gives CDR1 KGHSH, CDR2 LQKENI. In the PCR, 60 Vbeta and 13 Jbeta primers were used. The table came from immunoSEQ multiplex PCR; TCRdb's copy has only in-frame clones and leaves some out. The record lists about 43,000 clones, of which the ten most abundant hold approximately 2%. Findings of the study overall: When a later analysis compared HLA-associated TCR beta chains with equally common others, the HLA-associated chains turned out to be more clonally expanded and to have lower generation probabilities. Reportedly, diagnosis of cytomegalovirus status by the classifier showed high specificity and sensitivity. Presence/absence analyses assumed roughly uniform sequencing depth across donors. 150 or so TCR beta chains were listed as cytomegalovirus-associated.

This rearrangement joins TRBV18 to TRBJ1-1; 8 bases line up with TRBD1. The TCR sequence derives from a woman in her 30s in good health and CMV-seronegative. Sequencing used PBMCs. CDR3 nucleotide sequence: TGTGCCAGCTCAGTAGGACAGGGCATGAACACTGAAGCTTTCTTT. Encoded protein: CASSVGQGMNTEAFF.